Here is one T cell receptor (beta chain) with its context. V shed 0 bases, J shed 2 bases, and the junction held 4 bases outside the gene matches. CDR3 size: 16 residues. Germline V lookup: CDR1 SGHRS, CDR2 YFSETQ. These data belong to a study of blood T cell repertoires in COVID-19. Study overall: The United States, Italy and Spain provided the acute and convalescent COVID-19 samples. In each case, the material was cDNA or gDNA derived from T cells, B-cell-depleted T cells, or PBMCs.

Under the authors' procedure: Estimated nucleated cell counts came from reference gene primer amplification. Repertoires were generated with immunoSEQ multiplex PCR, while TCRdb's copy carries only in-frame clones and drops some. From that table come the V and J calls and clone size; the DNA was used to work out D and trimming. Here the sample spans about 60,000 clones, around 73% being singletons. The sequence came from a man of 80 years or more with acute or convalescent COVID-19. V usage is TRBV5-1 and J usage is TRBJ2-7; 11 nucleotides match TRBD1. Sequencing was carried out using peripheral blood. CDR3 residues: CASSLAGQGATYEQYF. Written as DNA, the CDR3 is TGCGCCAGCAGCTTGGCCGGACAGGGGGCAACCTACGAGCAGTACTTC.